This entry lists 8 T cell receptor beta chains sequenced from one sample in a study of identical twins. Using its own MiXCR run on the 5' RACE reads, TCRdb lists one record per CDR3 protein. The data show roughly 770,000 distinct CDR3 sequences, roughly 20% seen once. The sample was also reused in another study, on T cells expressing NK-cell markers.

The sample taken for sequencing was PBMCs. All receptors come from a young woman in good health.

This sequence joins TRBV7-9 and TRBJ1-1; D possibly corresponds to TRBD1 (5 bases). V lost 2 bases to trimming and J lost 1 base, with 11 bases between them. This CDR3 region has 15 residues. Germline CDR1 is SEHNR and CDR2 is FQNEAQ (reference sequence). CDR3 DNA sequence: TGTGCCAGCAGCTTATCGGGACGGCAGAACACTGAAGCTTTCTTT. This encodes CASSLSGRQNTEAFF.

This clonotype appeared a few times. The chain uses TRBV7-9 and TRBJ2-1, with D possibly matching TRBD1 (6 bases). The CDR3 spans 16 residues. The germline V gene has CDR1 SEHNR and CDR2 FQNEAQ (reference sequence). V shed 5 bases and J shed 4 bases, with 18 bases lying between them. CDR3 residues: CASSREQGIIYNEQFF. Here the CDR3 DNA reads TGTGCCAGCAGCCGTGAACAGGGAATCATTTACAATGAGCAGTTCTTC. Using reference TRBV7-9 and TRBJ2-1 for the parts outside the CDR3, the full variable domain is DTGVSQNPRHKITKRGQNVTFRCDPISEHNRLYWYRQTLGQGPEFLTYFQNEAQLEKSRLLSDRFSAERPKGSFSTLEIQRTEQGDSAMYLCASSREQGIIYNEQFFGPGTRLTVL.

This clonotype was detected only a few times. This rearrangement joins TRBV7-9 to TRBJ2-2; D uncertain. The CDR3 sequence is 15 residues long. From germline, CDR1 is SEHNR and CDR2 FQNEAQ (reference sequence). Trimming shortened V by 1 base and J by 5 bases, and 11 bases separated the two germline ends. CDR3 in DNA: TGTGCCAGCAGCTTAGAGACCGGTAAAACCGGGGAGCTGTTTTTT. Translation gives CASSLETGKTGELFF.

This clonotype showed up just a few times. J is TRBJ1-2 and V is TRBV9; D may be TRBD1 (5 bases). Germline V gene sequence: CDR1 SGDLS, CDR2 YYNGEE. The CDR3 is made up of 13 amino acids. V shed 3 bases and J shed 3 bases, with 9 bases lying between them. The CDR3 spells CASSAGLHYGYTF. CDR3 sequence (DNA): TGTGCCAGCAGCGCGGGACTTCACTATGGCTACACCTTC. Filled out from reference TRBV9 and TRBJ1-2, the complete variable domain reads DSGVTQTPKHLITATGQRVTLRCSPRSGDLSVYWYQQSLDQGLQFLIQYYNGEERAKGNILERFSAQQFPDLHSELNLSSLELGDSALYFCASSAGLHYGYTFGSGTRLTVV.

The genes are TRBV7-2 and TRBJ2-7; D call uncertain. This CDR3 is 13 amino acids long. Trimming shortened V by 3 bases and J by 4 bases, and 10 bases separated the two germline ends. CDR1 and CDR2 from the germline V gene are SGHTA and FQGNSA. CDR3 protein: CASSFGSVYEQYF. The CDR3 bases are TGTGCCAGCAGCTTTGGATCGGTTTACGAGCAGTACTTC.

This chain uses TRBV18 with TRBJ2-7; 8 positions agree with TRBD2. CDR3 length: 15 residues. V trimming: 3 bases; J trimming: 3 bases; junction bases outside the gene matches: 7. Per the germline V gene, CDR1 is KGHSH and CDR2 is LQKENI. CDR3: CASSPTYSGNYEQYF. CDR3 nucleotides: TGTGCCAGCTCACCCACCTATAGCGGGAACTACGAGCAGTACTTC. The whole variable domain, filled in from reference TRBV18 and TRBJ2-7, reads NAGVMQNPRHLVRRRGQEARLRCSPMKGHSHVYWYRQLPEEGLKFMVYLQKENIIDESGMPKERFSAEFPKEGPSILRIQQVVRGDSAAYFCASSPTYSGNYEQYFGPGTRLTVT.

This clonotype has only a few counts. The V and J genes are TRBV5-1 and TRBJ2-4; TRBD2 is a possible D gene (6 bases). CDR1 and CDR2 from the germline V gene are SGHRS and YFSETQ. The CDR3 has 16 residues. V lost 0 bases and J lost 13, with 23 bases in between. The CDR3 region is CASSLGADWRAGRQYF. The CDR3 DNA sequence: TGCGCCAGCAGCTTGGGCGCGGATTGGCGGGCGGGACGACAGTACTTC.

V usage is TRBV11-3 and J usage is TRBJ2-3; D is undetermined. This CDR3 spans 14 amino acids. From germline, CDR1 is SGHNT and CDR2 YENEEA. Trimming shortened V by 3 bases and J by 5 bases, and 12 bases separated the two germline ends. CDR3 nucleotide sequence: TGTGCCAGCAGCTTTATGGCGACCATAGATACGCAGTATTTT. Translated: CASSFMATIDTQYF.